The present entry profiles one TCR beta chain with its context. Germline CDR1 reads SGHTS; CDR2 reads YDEGEE. There are 15 residues in the CDR3. After removal of 0 bases from V and 5 bases from J, the junction contained 8 bases not matched to a gene. Through Arm-PCR of CDR3 regions and iRepertoire HTBI primers, TCR beta libraries were built. TCRdb reprocessed the multiplex PCR reads via MiXCR and lists one record per CDR3 protein. Found here are hundreds of thousands of distinct CDR3 sequences, 16% of them singletons; the top ten hold approximately 25%. The sample originates from a study of regulatory T cells in long-lasting Graves disease. Sample time point: newly diagnosed GD, antithyroid drugs for less than 3 months. Scientists built the TCR library using RNA that was extracted from PBMCs. Graves' disease was diagnosed by American Thyroid Association guidelines. These data also formed part of another study, on T cells in Graves' hyperthyroidism and ophthalmopathy. That source adds: Stability of Graves' hyperthyroidism was defined as absent ophthalmopathy progression within 18 months. The study used the HTBI primer set for a first-round RT-PCR of the TCR CDR3. With a median lead of around 6.7 months before onset, the model predicted ophthalmopathy.

The chain recombines TRBV5-8 with TRBJ2-7; 7 positions match TRBD1. The sequences come from peripheral blood mononuclear cells (PBMCs), collected at new diagnosis, from a patient treated with antithyroid drugs. The sequence came from a woman aged 35 to 60 with Graves disease. The CDR3 coding sequence is TGTGCCAGCAGCTTGGGCTCCGGGACAGAGGACGAGCAGTACTTC. It encodes CASSLGSGTEDEQYF.